These 31 T cell receptor beta chains originate from one sample sequenced in a study of control samples from healthy donors and cancer patients (TCRdb year 2020). Libraries were built with the immunoSEQ multiplex PCR assay. The immuneACCESS repertoire file appears here via TCRdb, limited to in-frame rearrangements. These files lack a portion of the clones; in checked studies, under half of the deficit traces to unresolved V genes, and the cause of the others is not known. The sample has about 100,000 clones on record, approximately 80% of them singletons. The ten largest make up more than 15% of the sample. The sequenced material came from blood. These receptors came from a man aged 25 to 45 in good health.

The rearrangement joins TRBV7-9 to TRBJ2-7; tentatively, D is TRBD2 (5 bases). This CDR3 region has 14 residues. Germline V gene sequence: CDR1 SEHNR, CDR2 FQNEAQ (reference sequence). Deletions cut 5 bases from V and 1 base from J, with 12 bases between. The CDR3 protein is CASSTTTGSYEQYF. The CDR3 DNA follows: TGTGCCAGCAGCACCACAACGGGGTCCTACGAGCAGTACTTC.

The chain employs TRBV5-1 and TRBJ2-3; 7 bases match TRBD2. The trim removed 2 bases at V and 0 bases at J, leaving 3 bases unmatched. CDR1 SGHRS and CDR2 YFSETQ come from the germline V gene. This CDR3 has 15 residues. The CDR3 loop reads CASSLSGVSTDTQYF. The CDR3 bases are TGCGCCAGCAGCTTAAGCGGGGTGAGCACAGATACGCAGTATTTT.

For the CDR3, the DNA is TGTGCCAGCAGTCCCCGGACTGGGCAAGCTTTCTTT. This sequence encodes CASSPRTGQAFF. The J gene is TRBJ1-1, the V gene TRBV4-2; D gene unclear. Germline lookup yields CDR1 LGHNA and CDR2 YNFKEQ. CDR3 size: 12 residues. Trimming took off 6 bases at V and 9 bases at J, with 14 bases between the two ends.

The J gene is TRBJ2-3, the V gene TRBV18; tentatively, D is TRBD1 (6 bases). This CDR3 comprises 16 residues. CDR1 is KGHSH and CDR2 is LQKENI in the germline V gene. Trimming removed 2 bases at V and 2 bases at J, with 14 bases between. The CDR3 reads CASSPRTDLATDTQYF. Written as DNA, the CDR3 is TGTGCCAGCTCACCAAGGACAGACTTAGCCACAGATACGCAGTATTTT.

V gene TRBV7-3 combines with J gene TRBJ2-1; TRBD2 matches 7 bases. The CDR3 covers 14 residues. The J segment lost 4 bases and the V segment lost 3 bases, leaving 3 bases of the junction unmatched. Germline V CDR1 and CDR2: SGHTA, FQGTGA. CDR3 in DNA: TGTGCCAGCAGCTTGGGGGGGTCGTACAATGAGCAGTTCTTC. This encodes CASSLGGSYNEQFF.

V and J are TRBV20-1 and TRBJ1-2; 10 bases agree with TRBD1. CDR1 and CDR2 from the germline V gene are DFQATT and SNEGSKA (reference sequence). V shed 3 bases and J 5 bases; nucleotides not matched to a gene: 6. There are 14 residues in the CDR3. The CDR3 DNA reads as TGCAGTGCTAGTTTAGGGGGACAGGGGTATGGCTACACCTTC. Translation: CSASLGGQGYGYTF.

The chain combines TRBV5-1 with TRBJ2-3; D might be TRBD1 or TRBD2, each matching 5 bases. V lost 3 bases and J 9 bases, leaving 11 bases between the germline ends. Germline CDR1 SGHRS, CDR2 YFSETQ. The CDR3 consists of 12 residues. The CDR3 protein is CASSSVGDTQYF. The CDR3 coding sequence is TGCGCCAGCAGCTCTGTAGGGGACACGCAGTATTTT.

The V call is TRBV6-1, the J call TRBJ2-3; D remains unclear. The CDR3 is 15 residues long. In germline, CDR1 is MNHNS, CDR2 SASEGT. Trimming cost V 1 base and J 1 base, with 9 bases left between them. CDR3 region: CASSEGGHGTDTQYF. The CDR3 coding sequence is TGTGCCAGCAGTGAAGGAGGCCACGGCACAGATACGCAGTATTTT.

The rearrangement joins TRBV2 to TRBJ2-3; no definite D call. Germline lookup yields CDR1 SNHLY and CDR2 FYNNEI. Trimming pared 5 bases from V and 1 base from J, leaving 13 bases between. CDR3 length equals 15 residues. CDR3 bases: TGTGCCAGCAGTATAGATTCCTACGGCACAGATACGCAGTATTTT. Its translation: CASSIDSYGTDTQYF. Full variable domain (outside the CDR3, taken from reference TRBV2 and TRBJ2-3): EPEVTQTPSHQVTQMGQEVILRCVPISNHLYFYWYRQILGQKVEFLVSFYNNEISEKSEIFDDQFSVERPDGSNFTLKIRSTKLEDSAMYFCASSIDSYGTDTQYFGPGTRLTVL.

The genes are TRBV5-1 and TRBJ2-3; no clear D gene. The CDR3 has 13 residues. V was shortened by 0 bases and J by 4 bases, with 6 bases between the two germline ends. Germline CDR1 reads SGHRS; CDR2 reads YFSETQ. The CDR3 DNA reads TGCGCCAGCAGCTTGGCGGGCTCAGATACGCAGTATTTT. Its translation is CASSLAGSDTQYF.

The V and J genes are TRBV18 and TRBJ1-6; 10 positions match TRBD1. The CDR3 spans 16 residues. Germline V CDR1 and CDR2: KGHSH, LQKENI. Trimming took 3 bases from V and 10 from J; bases not matched to a gene: 9. CDR3 coding DNA: TGTGCCAGCTCACCGAGGACAGGGGGGAACGGATCACCCCTCCACTTT. Protein: CASSPRTGGNGSPLHF. Complete variable domain (other parts from reference TRBV18 and TRBJ1-6): NAGVMQNPRHLVRRRGQEARLRCSPMKGHSHVYWYRQLPEEGLKFMVYLQKENIIDESGMPKERFSAEFPKEGPSILRIQQVVRGDSAAYFCASSPRTGGNGSPLHFGNGTRLTVT.

The V and J genes are TRBV29-1 and TRBJ1-5; weak D call: TRBD1 (5 bases). The CDR3 is 14 residues long. V shed 4 bases and J shed 2 bases, with 12 bases lying between them. Per germline, CDR1 SQVTM and CDR2 ANQGSEA. CDR3 region: CSVAGGYGNQPQHF. As DNA, the CDR3 is TGCAGCGTTGCCGGGGGGTATGGCAATCAGCCCCAGCATTTT.

The rearrangement uses TRBV15 and TRBJ2-3, with 7 bases matching TRBD1. The CDR3 totals 16 residues. Losses at the gene ends were 3 bases for V and 4 bases for J; bases not matched to a gene: 10. Germline V gene data show CDR1 as LNHNV and CDR2 as YYDKDF (reference sequence). For the CDR3, the DNA is TGTGCCACCAGCAGGCCGACAGGGTTGACGGCAGATACGCAGTATTTT. It is translated as CATSRPTGLTADTQYF.

The gene calls are TRBV30 and TRBJ1-6; tentative D call: TRBD1 (6 bases). The germline V gene has CDR1 GTSNPN and CDR2 SVGIG (reference sequence). This CDR3 region has 14 residues. V lost 4 bases to trimming and J lost 7 bases, with 14 bases between them. CDR3 region: CAWKVRGSNSPLHF. CDR3 nucleotide sequence: TGTGCCTGGAAGGTCAGGGGATCCAATTCACCCCTCCACTTT.

V and J are TRBV3-1 (or the pseudogene TRBV3-2) and TRBJ2-1; D may be TRBD1 or TRBD2 (6 bases each). This CDR3 spans 16 amino acids. Germline values: CDR1 LGHDT, CDR2 YNNKEL (reference sequence). Trimming took off 4 bases at V and 1 base at J, with 14 bases between the two ends. CDR3 residues: CASSPDGGPSYNEQFF. For the CDR3, the DNA is TGTGCCAGCAGCCCCGATGGGGGGCCGTCCTACAATGAGCAGTTCTTC.

The chain recombines TRBV4-1 with TRBJ2-2; the D call may be TRBD1 or TRBD2 (5 bases each). The V end lost 4 bases, the J end lost 0 bases, and 15 bases lay between the germline ends. The CDR3 totals 17 residues. Germline V gene sequence: CDR1 MGHRA, CDR2 YSYEKL. The CDR3 spells CASSPLGRRSNTGELFF. The CDR3 region has the DNA TGCGCCAGCAGCCCCCTGGGACGCCGCTCGAACACCGGGGAGCTGTTTTTT.

V usage is TRBV6-4 and J usage is TRBJ2-3; 8 bases agree with TRBD1. Unmatched junction bases numbered 4, after V lost 4 bases and J lost 1 base. Germline V lookup: CDR1 MRHNA, CDR2 SNTAGT. The CDR3 has 15 residues. The DNA for the CDR3 is TGTGCCAGCAGTGCCACAGGGGGAGGCACAGATACGCAGTATTTT. Translated: CASSATGGGTDTQYF.

The chain uses TRBV12-5 and TRBJ1-1, with TRBD1 matching 7 bases. The CDR3 consists of 12 residues. Germline V CDR1 and CDR2: LGHNT, FRNRAP. V lost 9 bases, J lost 1 base, and 2 bases stayed unmatched. The chain's CDR3 is CARGQENTEAFF. The CDR3 bases are TGTGCTAGAGGACAGGAGAACACTGAAGCTTTCTTT.

The chain has TRBV3-1 (or the pseudogene TRBV3-2) and TRBJ2-5, with TRBD1 identical over 9 bases. The CDR3 is made up of 15 amino acids. V was clipped by 4 bases and J by 4 bases; unmatched bases: 7. The germline gives CDR1 LGHDT, CDR2 YNNKEL (reference sequence). Here the CDR3 DNA reads TGTGCCAGCAGCCTTTACAGGGGGCTCCCAGAGACCCAGTACTTC. Translating it yields CASSLYRGLPETQYF.

The chain employs TRBV27 and TRBJ1-2; a possible D gene is TRBD1 (5 bases). This CDR3 comprises 15 residues. From germline, CDR1 is MNHEY and CDR2 SMNVEV (reference sequence). V was pared by 3 bases and J by 4 bases, with 15 bases between. The chain's CDR3 is CASSLEAGSIYGYTF. Here the CDR3 DNA reads TGTGCCAGCAGTTTGGAGGCAGGGTCTATCTATGGCTACACCTTC.

Ten or more counts support this clone. The chain has TRBV6-5 and TRBJ2-6; D is uncertain. Trimming pared 8 bases from V and 1 base from J, leaving 12 bases between. CDR1 MNHEY and CDR2 SVGAGI come from the germline V gene. The CDR3 totals 15 residues. CDR3: CASSARVSGANVLTF. CDR3 coding DNA: TGTGCCAGCTCTGCGAGAGTTTCTGGGGCCAACGTCCTGACTTTC.

CDR3 residues: CASSLELDRGNYEQYF. In DNA form, the CDR3 reads TGTGCCAGCAGCTTGGAGTTGGACAGGGGGAACTACGAGCAGTACTTC. The rearrangement uses TRBV5-8 and TRBJ2-7; 10 positions agree with TRBD1. CDR1 and CDR2 from the germline V gene are SGHTS and YDEGEE. This CDR3 spans 16 amino acids. J gave up 3 bases and V 0 bases, and 6 bases lay outside the gene matches.

The chain is built from TRBV11-2 and TRBJ1-3; D remains ambiguous. The CDR3 totals 13 residues. Trimming left V 7 bases short and J 4 bases short, with 11 bases between. Looked up from germline, CDR1 is SGHAT and CDR2 is FQNNGV. The CDR3 loop reads CASTLSGGNTIYF. The CDR3, as DNA: TGTGCCAGCACCCTGTCGGGGGGAAACACCATATATTTT.

As for this clone: A junction boundary mismatches the germline segment, possibly from a read error. CDR3: CATSKDWRLPNSEAFF. CDR3 DNA: TGTGCCACCAGCAAAGACTGGAGACTCCCGAACAGTGAAGCTTTCTTT. This chain uses TRBV15 with TRBJ1-1; D is uncertain. Germline loops: CDR1 LNHNV, CDR2 YYDKDF (reference sequence). This CDR3 has 16 residues.

This clone was seen a few times. The chain employs TRBV28 and TRBJ2-7, with 10 bases aligning to TRBD2. The V gene's germline CDR1 is MDHEN and CDR2 SYDVKM. With V trimmed by 5 bases and J by 0 bases, 7 bases remained unmatched. CDR3 length: 16 residues. The CDR3 sequence is CASSPSGGRSSYEQYF. In nucleotides, the CDR3 is TGTGCCAGCAGTCCTAGCGGGGGACGAAGCTCCTACGAGCAGTACTTC.

There are a few counts of this clone. The same CDR3 arises from other DNA sequences in this sample as well. The J gene is TRBJ2-4, the V gene TRBV5-1, with TRBD1 identical over 9 bases. This CDR3 has 14 residues. Unmatched junction bases numbered 8, after V lost 4 bases and J lost 9 bases. Germline loops: CDR1 SGHRS, CDR2 YFSETQ. The CDR3 loop is CASSNTGGGGIQYF. As DNA, the CDR3 is TGCGCCAGCAGCAACACAGGGGGCGGGGGCATTCAGTACTTC.

Here the CDR3 reads CASSYRASPLHF. CDR3 sequence (DNA): TGTGCCAGCAGTTACAGGGCTTCACCCCTCCACTTT. The chain links TRBV6-5 to TRBJ1-6; D gene ambiguous. Germline CDR1 MNHEY, CDR2 SVGAGI. Trimming stripped 2 bases from V and 9 bases from J, with 5 bases between. The CDR3 length is 12 residues.

This sequence joins TRBV5-1 and TRBJ1-5; D might be TRBD1 (6 bases). V dropped 0 bases and J dropped 6 bases, with 13 bases sitting between them. This CDR3 contains 15 residues. Per the germline V gene, CDR1 is SGHRS and CDR2 is YFSETQ. CDR3 DNA: TGCGCCAGCAGCTTGGATCCAGGGGTAGGTCAGCCCCAGCATTTT. Protein sequence: CASSLDPGVGQPQHF.

V and J are TRBV3-1 (or the pseudogene TRBV3-2) and TRBJ2-7, with 9 bases fitting TRBD2. Germline-derived CDR1 and CDR2 are LGHDT and YNNKEL (reference sequence). V dropped 4 bases and J dropped 0; count of bases not matched to a gene: 10. The CDR3 consists of 17 residues. This chain's CDR3 is CASSPRSGGPSSYEQYF. The CDR3 coding sequence is TGTGCCAGCAGCCCTCGGAGCGGGGGGCCGAGCTCCTACGAGCAGTACTTC.

This clone was observed a handful of times. V and J are TRBV7-3 and TRBJ2-3; 7 bases align to TRBD2. CDR1 and CDR2 from the germline V gene are SGHTA and FQGTGA. This CDR3 has 15 residues. With 5 bases clipped from V and 0 bases from J, the junction kept 5 bases outside the gene matches. CDR3 coding DNA: TGTGCCAGCAGCCATCAAGCGGGAAGCACAGATACGCAGTATTTT. Encoded protein: CASSHQAGSTDTQYF.

This clone was counted at least ten times. The chain combines TRBV5-1 with TRBJ2-7; the D is unclear. The germline V and J ends were trimmed by 0 bases and 1 base, with 8 bases remaining between them. The CDR3 extends over 14 amino acids. The germline V gene encodes CDR1 SGHRS and CDR2 YFSETQ. The CDR3 DNA reads TGCGCCAGCAGCTTGGCCCCGCAGTCCTACGAGCAGTACTTC. It translates to CASSLAPQSYEQYF.